Listed below are T cell receptor beta chains from one sample, sequenced in a study of blood T cell repertoires in COVID-19. Sequenced by immunoSEQ multiplex PCR; TCRdb stores in-frame clones only, minus some. The sample lists a few hundred thousand clones, about 88% occurring once. Sequencing was done on a sample of peripheral blood. These receptors were obtained from a woman in her forties or fifties with COVID-19, enrolled during active disease. The CDR3 runs from the conserved cysteine through the conserved F or W. The D gene is left open where the match is weak. Expanded clones get a size class; other rows say once, few or many, or leave the size out.

TRBJ2-1 | TRBV5-1 | NA | TRBD1 | TGCGCCAGCAGCGCAGGGACAGCCCGCTCCTACAATGAGCAGTTCTTC | CASSAGTARSYNEQFF
TRBJ2-5 | TRBV10-2 | NA | TRBD2 | TGCGCCAGCAGTGCTGGGGGGGGAAGAGAGACCCAGTACTTC | CASSAGGGRETQYF
TRBJ2-2 | TRBV6-6 | NA | TRBD1 | TGTGCCAGCAGTCGAAATATCGCAGGACAGGGGTATCATCTTGCTACCGGGGAGCTGTTTTTT | CASSRNIAGQGYHLATGELFF
TRBJ1-1 | TRBV19 | NA | NA | TGTGCCAGTAGTACGACAGCAACCACTGAAGCTTTCTTT | CASSTTATTEAFF
TRBJ2-4 | TRBV27 | NA | TRBD1 | TGTGCCAGCAGTCCTCGCGGGACAGGGTCAAACATTCAGTACTTC | CASSPRGTGSNIQYF
TRBJ2-2 | TRBV12-3/TRBV12-4 | NA | NA | TGTGCCAGCAGTTTTTCCGCCGGGGAGCTGTTTTTT | CASSFSAGELFF
TRBJ1-1 | TRBV11-3 | NA | TRBD1 | TGTGCCAGCAGCTTCCCCCACAGGGGAACTGAAGCTTTCTTT | CASSFPHRGTEAFF
TRBJ2-2 | TRBV5-1 | NA | NA | TGCGCCAGCAGCTTATACGGGGCCGGGGAGCTGTTTTTT | CASSLYGAGELFF
TRBJ1-3 | TRBV6-5 | NA | NA | TGTGCCAGCAGTCCTACGGGAGGCTCTGGAAACACCATATATTTT | CASSPTGGSGNTIYF
TRBJ2-3 | TRBV11-2 | NA | NA | TGTGCCAGCAGCTTCCGGGGGACCGGGACAGATACGCAGTATTTT | CASSFRGTGTDTQYF
TRBJ2-7 | TRBV6-5 | few | NA | TGTGCCAGCAGGGCAGACCGATCCGGGGAACAGTACTTC | CASRADRSGEQYF
TRBJ2-5 | TRBV12-3/TRBV12-4 | NA | NA | TGTGCCAGCAGTTTGGGAGCTTCCGAGACCCAGTACTTC | CASSLGASETQYF
TRBJ1-2 | TRBV27 | NA | TRBD1 | TGTGCCAGCAAGGGGGCAGTGGGCTATGGCTACACCTTC | CASKGAVGYGYTF
TRBJ1-5 | TRBV19 | once | TRBD1 | TGTGCCAGTAGTCCCGCCCGGGACAGGGGGAGCAATCAGCCCCAGCATTTT | CASSPARDRGSNQPQHF
TRBJ2-1 | TRBV18 | NA | NA | TGTGCCAGCTCACCACAGGACTACTACAATGAGCAGTTCTTC | CASSPQDYYNEQFF
TRBJ1-5 | TRBV6-2/TRBV6-3 | NA | NA | TGTGCCAGCAGTTCCCAACAGGGACGTCAGCCCCAGCATTTT | CASSSQQGRQPQHF
TRBJ2-1 | TRBV5-4 | NA | NA | TGTGCCAGCCAAATAGGGGGTGGGGATGAGCAGTTCTTC | CASQIGGGDEQFF
TRBJ1-2 | TRBV7-8 | NA | NA | TGTGCCAGCAGCTTAGGGGACACCAGCTATGGCTACACCTTC | CASSLGDTSYGYTF
TRBJ2-6 | TRBV11-2 | NA | TRBD2 | TGTGCCAGCAGCTTAACAGCGGGGGGGACTGGGGCCAACGTCCTGACTTTC | CASSLTAGGTGANVLTF
TRBJ2-1 | TRBV28 | once | NA | TGTGCCAGCAGTTTTCCGATCGGGAGCTCCTACAATGAGCAGTTCTTC | CASSFPIGSSYNEQFF
TRBJ1-1 | TRBV28 | NA | NA | TGTGCCAGCAGTTTGCCGGGGAGGGCTTTCTTT | CASSLPGRAFF
TRBJ2-5 | TRBV19 | NA | NA | TGTGTCAGTAGTATTGTCGGAGGACAGTCGACCCAGTACTTC | CVSSIVGGQSTQYF
TRBJ1-6 | TRBV27 | NA | NA | TGTGCCAGCAGTTTGCCCGGGGGAGAGGATTCACCCCTCCACTTT | CASSLPGGEDSPLHF
TRBJ1-3 | TRBV19 | NA | NA | TGTGCCAGTAGTATGAATAGCGGAAACACCATATATTTT | CASSMNSGNTIYF
TRBJ2-1 | TRBV7-6 | NA | TRBD1 | TGTGCCAGCAGCCCAGACAGGGGGGGCTCCTACAATGAGCAGTTCTTC | CASSPDRGGSYNEQFF
TRBJ1-5 | TRBV12-3/TRBV12-4 | NA | NA | TGTGCCAGCAGACGGACTGTCGGTCAGCCCCAGCATTTT | CASRRTVGQPQHF
TRBJ2-2 | TRBV5-6 | NA | TRBD1 | TGTGCCAGCAGCTTCCAGACAGGGCTCACCGGGGAGCTGTTTTTT | CASSFQTGLTGELFF
TRBJ2-1 | TRBV7-2 | NA | NA | TGTGCCAGCCTCCTGGCTGCCTCCTACAATGAGCAGTTCTTC | CASLLAASYNEQFF
TRBJ1-1 | TRBV11-2 | NA | NA | TGTGCCAGCAGCCCTCAAAGGGTGGGGCGTACTGAAGCTTTCTTT | CASSPQRVGRTEAFF
TRBJ2-7 | TRBV5-4 | NA | NA | TGTGCCAGCAAGGGCGAGGGCGGAGGTCTAAACTACGAGCAGTACTTC | CASKGEGGGLNYEQYF
TRBJ1-5 | TRBV30 | NA | NA | TGTGCCTGGAGTGTAGGTCTCCAGGAGCCCCAGCATTTT | CAWSVGLQEPQHF
TRBJ1-2 | TRBV27 | NA | NA | TGTGCCAGCAGTTCCCCAGGGACACGAAGCTACACCTTC | CASSSPGTRSYTF
TRBJ1-5 | TRBV27 | NA | NA | TGTGCCAGCAGGCCCTTCACATCGGCGGTTAGCAATCAGCCCCAGCATTTT | CASRPFTSAVSNQPQHF
TRBJ2-6 | TRBV19 | NA | TRBD1 | TGTGCCAGTACCAAAGCCGTGGGACAGGGGTACGGCAACGTCCTGACTTTC | CASTKAVGQGYGNVLTF
TRBJ2-3 | TRBV14 | NA | NA | TGTGCCAGCAGCCAAGGAATAACTAGCACAGATACGCAGTATTTT | CASSQGITSTDTQYF
TRBJ1-5 | TRBV21-1 | NA | NA | TGTGCCAGCAGCAAAGAAGGGAACAGGGAGACGGGCCAGCCCCAGCATTTT | CASSKEGNRETGQPQHF
TRBJ1-3 | TRBV19 | NA | NA | TGTGCCAGTAGTATAACTGGACTTGGAAACACCATATATTTT | CASSITGLGNTIYF
TRBJ2-7 | TRBV2 | NA | NA | TGTGCCAGCAGTAAAGGACAGCCGCCCTACGAGCAGTACTTC | CASSKGQPPYEQYF
TRBJ1-4 | TRBV30 | few | TRBD1 | TGTGCCTGGAGCGCAGGGACAGGGGGAAGGGAAAAACTGTTTTTT | CAWSAGTGGREKLFF
TRBJ1-4 | TRBV4-2 | NA | NA | TGTGCCAGCAGCCAAAGACAGCCAACTAATGAAAAACTGTTTTTT | CASSQRQPTNEKLFF
TRBJ2-4 | TRBV6-2/TRBV6-3 | NA | NA | TGTGCCAGCAGTTACGGGGCGGGGCAACCCAAAAACATTCAGTACTTC | CASSYGAGQPKNIQYF
TRBJ2-5 | TRBV11-2 | NA | TRBD2 | TGTGCCAGCAGCTCAGGACTAGCGGGGGGGCAAGAGACCCAGTACTTC | CASSSGLAGGQETQYF
TRBJ2-5 | TRBV3-1/TRBV3-2 | NA | NA | TGTGCCAGCAGCCTCCGGGTTGAAGAGACCCAGTACTTC | CASSLRVEETQYF
TRBJ1-1 | TRBV14 | NA | NA | TGTGCCAGCAGCCAATACGGGACTGAAGCTTTCTTT | CASSQYGTEAFF
TRBJ1-6 | TRBV11-2 | NA | TRBD1 | TGTGCCAGCAGCTCTGCGGGACAGGGGGCCAAGTCACCCCTCCACTTT | CASSSAGQGAKSPLHF
TRBJ1-6 | TRBV5-1 | once | NA | TGCGCCAGCAGCTTCTCTAGGGCGGACACCTCACCCCTCCACTTT | CASSFSRADTSPLHF
TRBJ1-5 | TRBV12-5 | few | TRBD1 | TGTGCTAGTGGTTTGGACGGACAGGGGCTCAATCAGCCCCAGCATTTT | CASGLDGQGLNQPQHF
TRBJ1-3 | TRBV10-3 | NA | NA | TGTGCCATCAGGAAAACAGTGTCTGGAAACACCATATATTTT | CAIRKTVSGNTIYF
TRBJ2-6 | TRBV13 | NA | NA | TGTGCCAGCAGTTCCCTCTCTGGGGCCAACGTCCTGACTTTC | CASSSLSGANVLTF
TRBJ2-5 | TRBV5-6 | NA | NA | TGTGCCAGCAGCCCAACCGGGAGACAGTACCAAGAGACCCAGTACTTC | CASSPTGRQYQETQYF
TRBJ1-3 | TRBV30 | NA | NA | TGTGCCTGGACCTCTGGGGGGTGGTCTGGAAACACCATATATTTT | CAWTSGGWSGNTIYF
TRBJ1-2 | TRBV20-1 | NA | TRBD1 | TGCAGTGCTACAGGGGGCTATGGCTACACCTTC | CSATGGYGYTF
TRBJ2-1 | TRBV10-3 | NA | NA | TGTGCCATCAGTGACGCAGGGGACAATGAGCAGTTCTTC | CAISDAGDNEQFF
TRBJ1-1 | TRBV11-2 | NA | NA | TGTGCCAGCAGCTTATGGGGCTCTGAAGCTTTCTTT | CASSLWGSEAFF
TRBJ1-1 | TRBV4-1 | NA | NA | TGCGCCAGCAGCCAAGTAGCGCAGAGTGAAGCTTTCTTT | CASSQVAQSEAFF
TRBJ1-2 | TRBV13 | NA | NA | TGTGCCAGCAGCCGTAGGGGTGGCTACACCTTC | CASSRRGGYTF
TRBJ2-3 | TRBV5-6 | NA | TRBD2 | TGTGCCAGCAGCTTGGAGGAGTGGCGGGGGGACACAGATACGCAGTATTTT | CASSLEEWRGDTDTQYF